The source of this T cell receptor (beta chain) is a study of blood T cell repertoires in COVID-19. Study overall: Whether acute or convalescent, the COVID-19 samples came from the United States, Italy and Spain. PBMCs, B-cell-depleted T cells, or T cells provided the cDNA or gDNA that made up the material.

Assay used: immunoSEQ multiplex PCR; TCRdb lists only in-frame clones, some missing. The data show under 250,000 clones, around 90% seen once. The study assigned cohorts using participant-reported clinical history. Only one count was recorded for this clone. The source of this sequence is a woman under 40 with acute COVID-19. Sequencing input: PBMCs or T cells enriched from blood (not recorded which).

The DNA of the CDR3 is TGTGCCAGCAGCTTAGGACAGGGCATTACGAAAAAACTGTTTTTT. Translation: CASSLGQGITKKLFF. The chain is built from TRBV7-2 and TRBJ1-4, with TRBD1 matching over 7 bases. The CDR3 has 15 amino acids. The germline gives CDR1 SGHTA, CDR2 FQGNSA. V lost 1 base, J lost 9 bases, and 8 bases stayed unmatched.